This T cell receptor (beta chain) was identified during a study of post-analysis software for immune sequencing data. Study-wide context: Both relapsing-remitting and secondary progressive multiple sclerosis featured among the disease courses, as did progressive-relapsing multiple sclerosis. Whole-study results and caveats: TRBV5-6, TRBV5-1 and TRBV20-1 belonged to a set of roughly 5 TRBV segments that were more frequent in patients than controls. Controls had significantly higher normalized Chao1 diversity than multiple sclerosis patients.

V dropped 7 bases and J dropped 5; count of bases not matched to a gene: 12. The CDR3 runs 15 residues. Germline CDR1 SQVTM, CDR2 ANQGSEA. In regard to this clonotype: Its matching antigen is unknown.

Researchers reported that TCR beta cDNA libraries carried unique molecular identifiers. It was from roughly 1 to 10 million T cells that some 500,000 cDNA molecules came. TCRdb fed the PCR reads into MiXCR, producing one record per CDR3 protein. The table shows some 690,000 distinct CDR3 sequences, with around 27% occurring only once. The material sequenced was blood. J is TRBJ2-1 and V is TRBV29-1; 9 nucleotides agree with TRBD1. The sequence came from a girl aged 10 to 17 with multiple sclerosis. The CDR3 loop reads CSARDRVRIDNEQFF. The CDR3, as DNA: TGCAGCGCTAGGGACAGGGTGAGGATTGACAATGAGCAGTTCTTC.